The clone carrying this T cell receptor beta chain was seen at least ten times. Its antigen remains unknown. The entry originates in a study of T cell repertoires in cytomegalovirus infection. Germline loops: CDR1 SGHTA, CDR2 FQGNSA. CDR3 length: 15 residues. Between the trimmed V and J ends, which lost 0 bases and 8 bases, there was a span of 14 bases. TCRdb recomputed calls from the reads with MiXCR, one row per CDR3 protein. The sample carries some 300,000 distinct CDR3 sequences, roughly a tenth recorded once. Regarding the study as a whole: CMV-specific HLA-C-restricted TCR beta clonotypes dominated the ex vivo response.

The specimen was PBMCs. V is TRBV7-2 and J is TRBJ2-1; TRBD2 might be the D (6 bases). The origin of this receptor is a human donor in good health (CMV status not recorded). Some clones in this sample may be carry-over from other donors' samples. CDR3 bases: TGTGCCAGCAGCTTAGCGGGAGGAAAGATCTATGAGCAGTTCTTC. This codes for CASSLAGGKIYEQFF.